This record looks at one T cell receptor (beta chain) sequence and its context. This specimen comes from a study of blood T cell repertoires in COVID-19. Study information: Sources were T cells, B-cell-depleted T cells, or PBMCs; the material itself was cDNA or gDNA.

TCRdb's copy holds only in-frame clones and misses some; the assay was immunoSEQ multiplex PCR. The sample has about 210,000 clones, approximately 90% seen once. Sequencing was performed on peripheral blood. This sequence was found in a man under 40 with acute or convalescent COVID-19.

CDR3 nucleotide sequence: TGCGCCAGCAGCCCAGGGACTAGCGGGAGAGTCATCCCCTACGAGCAGTACTTC. It specifies CASSPGTSGRVIPYEQYF. The chain has TRBV5-1 and TRBJ2-7; 14 bases map to TRBD2. V trimming: 4 bases; J trimming: 2 bases; junction bases outside the gene matches: 11. Germline V gives CDR1 SGHRS, CDR2 YFSETQ. The CDR3 is made up of 18 amino acids.